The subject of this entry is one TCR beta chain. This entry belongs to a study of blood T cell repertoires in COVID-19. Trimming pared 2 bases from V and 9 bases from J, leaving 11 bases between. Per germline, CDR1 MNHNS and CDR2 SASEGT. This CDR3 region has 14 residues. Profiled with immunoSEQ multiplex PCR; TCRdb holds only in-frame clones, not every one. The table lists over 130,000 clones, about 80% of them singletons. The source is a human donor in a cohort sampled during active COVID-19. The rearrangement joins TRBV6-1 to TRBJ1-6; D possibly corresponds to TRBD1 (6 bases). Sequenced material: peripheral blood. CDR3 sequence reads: CASSERGGGSPLHF. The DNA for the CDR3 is TGTGCCAGCAGTGAACGGGGAGGGGGTTCACCCCTCCACTTT.